Below, 12 T cell receptor beta chains from the same sample are listed, as sequenced in a study of blood T cell repertoires in COVID-19. Assay used: immunoSEQ multiplex PCR; TCRdb lists only in-frame clones, some missing. This table holds fewer than 350,000 clones, around 86% found once. Specimen: peripheral blood. These receptors originate from a woman aged 25-40 years who had recovered from COVID-19.

The genes are TRBV18 and TRBJ2-7; unclear D gene. The CDR3 runs 11 residues. V gave up 5 bases and J gave up 7 bases, with 9 bases separating them. Germline V CDR1 and CDR2: KGHSH, LQKENI. The CDR3 here is CASSYSGEQYF. CDR3 DNA: TGTGCCAGCTCATATTCAGGAGAGCAGTACTTC. Full variable domain (remainder filled in from reference TRBV18 and TRBJ2-7): NAGVMQNPRHLVRRRGQEARLRCSPMKGHSHVYWYRQLPEEGLKFMVYLQKENIIDESGMPKERFSAEFPKEGPSILRIQQVVRGDSAAYFCASSYSGEQYFGPGTRLTVT.

This chain connects TRBV6-5 to TRBJ2-5; 8 nucleotides agree with TRBD1. The CDR3 runs 15 residues. Germline CDR1 is MNHEY and CDR2 is SVGAGI. The V and J ends lost 4 bases and 3 bases, in that order; junction bases with no gene match: 7. The CDR3 nucleotides read TGTGCCAGCAGTTGGCAGGGGGCGCGCGAAGAGACCCAGTACTTC. It translates to CASSWQGAREETQYF.

This chain joins TRBV28 and TRBJ2-4; 11 bases line up with TRBD2. The V gene's germline CDR1 is MDHEN and CDR2 SYDVKM. This CDR3 is built from 14 residues. Losses at the gene ends were 7 bases for V and 5 bases for J; bases not matched to a gene: 4. As DNA, the CDR3 is TGTGCCAGCATTTCACTAGCGGGGGAAAACATTCAGTACTTC. Translating gives CASISLAGENIQYF.

Points on this clone: Other DNA sequences from this sample encode an identical CDR3 as well. This chain links TRBV3-1 (or the pseudogene TRBV3-2) with TRBJ2-7; D not resolved. The CDR3 extends over 11 amino acids. With 2 bases removed from V and 5 bases from J, the gap between germline ends came to 4 bases. The V gene's germline CDR1 is LGHDT and CDR2 YNNKEL (reference sequence). The CDR3 DNA is TGTGCCAGCAGCCAAAGCGACGAGCAGTACTTC. The encoded protein is CASSQSDEQYF.

This clone was observed a few times. The V gene is TRBV18, the J gene TRBJ2-7, with D possibly being TRBD2 (7 bases). Germline CDR1 and CDR2: KGHSH and LQKENI. This CDR3 contains 14 residues. The germline V and J ends were trimmed by 4 bases and 0 bases, with 10 bases remaining between them. CDR3 bases: TGTGCCAGCTCACAGGGGGGGGGCTCCTACGAGCAGTACTTC. Translated: CASSQGGGSYEQYF.

This chain links TRBV10-3 with TRBJ2-7; D is possibly TRBD2 (7 bases). Germline V gives CDR1 ENHRY, CDR2 SYGVKD. CDR3 length: 16 amino acids. Trimming shortened V by 2 bases and J by 1 base, and 15 bases separated the two germline ends. The CDR3 coding sequence is TGTGCCATCAGTGAGGGGGGGAGGGGGAATTCCTACGAGCAGTACTTC. Amino acids: CAISEGGRGNSYEQYF.

This rearrangement joins TRBV9 to TRBJ2-1; 9 bases fit TRBD2. With V trimmed by 3 bases and J by 9 bases, 13 bases remained unmatched. CDR1 and CDR2 from the germline V gene are SGDLS and YYNGEE. The CDR3 is 16 amino acids. The CDR3 here is CASSGFLSGGKIEQFF. CDR3 DNA sequence: TGTGCCAGCAGCGGATTTCTCAGCGGGGGGAAGATTGAGCAGTTCTTC.

On this clone itself: This CDR3 is also generated by other DNA sequences in the sample. V usage is TRBV25-1 and J usage is TRBJ2-7; 9 nucleotides agree with TRBD1. Per germline, CDR1 MGHDK and CDR2 SYGVNS. The CDR3 totals 13 residues. Losses at the gene ends were 6 bases for V and 2 bases for J; bases not matched to a gene: 2. CDR3 in DNA: TGTGCCAGCAGGGGACAGGGAACCTACGAGCAGTACTTC. Its translation: CASRGQGTYEQYF.

The chain is built from TRBV2 and TRBJ1-5; no clear D. The CDR3 is made up of 14 amino acids. Between the trimmed V and J ends, which lost 2 bases and 4 bases, there was a span of 9 bases. The germline gives CDR1 SNHLY, CDR2 FYNNEI. The CDR3 spells CASSEMGGNQPQHF. DNA of the CDR3: TGTGCCAGCAGTGAAATGGGCGGGAATCAGCCCCAGCATTTT.

The genes are TRBV27 and TRBJ1-1, with TRBD1 matching over 7 bases. Germline assignment: CDR1 MNHEY and CDR2 SMNVEV (reference sequence). CDR3 size: 13 residues. The junction had 4 bases not matched to a gene; V was cut back by 4 bases and J by 5 bases. CDR3 coding DNA: TGTGCCAGCAGTTACGACAGGGAGACTGAAGCTTTCTTT. Translating it yields CASSYDRETEAFF.

There are a few counts of this clone. This rearrangement joins TRBV28 to TRBJ2-3; TRBD2 aligns across 16 bases. Germline loops: CDR1 MDHEN, CDR2 SYDVKM. Losses at the gene ends were 6 bases for V and 7 bases for J; bases not matched to a gene: 7. The CDR3 consists of 16 residues. The CDR3 spells CASSFGTSGRANTQYF. The CDR3 nucleotides are TGTGCCAGCAGCTTTGGGACTAGCGGGAGGGCAAATACGCAGTATTTT.

This chain joins TRBV19 and TRBJ2-7; 7 bases are a match to TRBD2. In germline, CDR1 is LNHDA, CDR2 SQIVND (reference sequence). The CDR3 sequence is 16 residues long. Trimming removed 2 bases from V and 2 bases from J; junction bases left unmatched: 9. The CDR3 sequence: CASSIIKTGTTYEQYF. CDR3 DNA sequence: TGTGCCAGTAGTATAATAAAAACGGGGACTACCTACGAGCAGTACTTC.